This T cell receptor (beta chain) was sequenced for a study of shared clonotypes between healthy human individuals. Study context: Aged 18 to 49, the donors were a couple of women and three men. Broader study findings: Across subsets, estimated richness was generally greater for naive than for memory populations.

Methods used by the authors: There were no quality scores in the junction-only immunoSEQ sequences, so filtering differed. Profiling relied on immunoSEQ multiplex PCR, and the TCRdb table lists in-frame clones only, not all of them. V and J calls and clone size come straight from that table; D and trimming were deduced from the DNA. The data hold some 2,500,000 clones, with approximately 93% observed a single time. This clone turned up a few times. Its antigen remains unidentified. Recent acute infections and vaccinations were absent in the healthy HIV-negative adult donors. The CDR3 totals 14 residues. CDR1 and CDR2 (germline): SEHNR, FQNEAQ (reference sequence). V dropped 1 base and J dropped 8; count of bases not matched to a gene: 4.

The chain is built from TRBV7-9 and TRBJ1-2; TRBD1 matches at 10 bases. Sequenced material: naive CD4+ T cells from PBMCs. This sample's subset: CD45RA+ positively selected. This clonotype originated in a man younger than 30 in good health. Some clones in this sample may be carry-over from other donors' samples. The CDR3 loop reads CASSLGGQGEGYTF. CDR3 in DNA: TGTGCCAGCAGCTTAGGAGGACAGGGGGAAGGCTACACCTTC.